The 26 T cell receptor beta chains below all came from one sample that was sequenced in a study of cytomegalovirus exposure and HLA in healthy donors. The primer mix had 60 Vbeta and 13 Jbeta primers. Repertoires were generated with immunoSEQ multiplex PCR, while TCRdb's copy carries only in-frame clones and drops some. The table lists about 160,000 clones, around three quarters of them singletons. The source material was PBMCs. Source of these receptors: a woman aged 40 to 49 in good health and CMV-seronegative.

This clone was counted between two and nine times. V and J are TRBV7-3 and TRBJ1-1; D gene ambiguous. This CDR3 has 12 residues. The germline gives CDR1 SGHTA, CDR2 FQGTGA. V was shortened by 0 bases and J by 8 bases, with 7 bases between the two germline ends. CDR3 DNA sequence: TGTGCCAGCAGCTTAACGTCCGGGGAAGCTTTCTTT. Amino acids: CASSLTSGEAFF.

This chain connects TRBV6-1 to TRBJ2-1; 11 bases are shared with TRBD2. The V gene's germline CDR1 is MNHNS and CDR2 SASEGT. The CDR3 loop spans 13 amino acids. After removal of 4 bases from V and 16 bases from J, the junction contained 9 bases not matched to a gene. This CDR3 reads CASSVGLAEEEFF. For the CDR3, the DNA is TGTGCCAGCAGTGTGGGACTAGCGGAGGAGGAATTCTTC.

In DNA form, the CDR3 reads TGTGCCAGCAGTTACTCGAGGCGTGGCAACCGGGGCGAGCAGTACTTC. Encoded protein: CASSYSRRGNRGEQYF. The rearrangement links TRBV6-5 to TRBJ2-7; D is possibly TRBD2 (5 bases). The germline V and J ends were trimmed by 0 bases and 6 bases, with 18 bases remaining between them. Germline V gene lookup returns CDR1 MNHEY and CDR2 SVGAGI. The CDR3 extends over 16 amino acids.

The chain couples TRBV10-3 to TRBJ1-4; a weak D match, TRBD1 (5 bases). Germline lookup yields CDR1 ENHRY and CDR2 SYGVKD. The ends were cut back, 9 bases at V and 4 bases at J, with 12 bases in the middle. There are 13 residues in the CDR3. CDR3 region: CAIWDFSNEKLFF. The CDR3 DNA follows: TGTGCCATTTGGGACTTTAGTAATGAAAAACTGTTTTTT.

The V call is TRBV7-2, the J call TRBJ2-1; possibly TRBD1 for D (5 bases). Trimming shortened V by 4 bases and J by 4 bases, and 17 bases separated the two germline ends. The length of the CDR3 is 16 residues. Germline-derived CDR1 and CDR2 are SGHTA and FQGNSA. CDR3 sequence: CASSYNGQGRYNEQFF. DNA for the CDR3: TGTGCCAGCAGCTATAATGGGCAGGGCAGATACAATGAGCAGTTCTTC.

The chain combines TRBV6-1 with TRBJ1-2; 9 bases are shared with TRBD1. The CDR3 loop spans 18 amino acids. V was pared by 0 bases and J by 3 bases, with 11 bases of the junction left unmatched. Germline V gene sequence: CDR1 MNHNS, CDR2 SASEGT. This CDR3 reads CASSEARSRDRVDYGYTF. The CDR3 DNA follows: TGTGCCAGCAGTGAAGCTAGAAGCCGGGACAGGGTGGACTATGGCTACACCTTC.

This chain uses TRBV2 with TRBJ2-7; 9 bases are shared with TRBD1. This CDR3 spans 14 amino acids. Germline V gives CDR1 SNHLY, CDR2 FYNNEI. Trimming cost V 6 bases and J 3 bases; bases outside gene matches: 6. CDR3 loop: CASREDRGNYEQYF. The CDR3 DNA sequence: TGTGCCAGCAGGGAGGACAGGGGAAACTACGAGCAGTACTTC.

The chain uses TRBV29-1 and TRBJ1-1, with D uncertain. CDR1 SQVTM and CDR2 ANQGSEA come from the germline V gene. Trimming cost V 4 bases and J 4 bases, with 13 bases left between them. The CDR3 is 13 amino acids. CDR3 coding DNA: TGCAGCGTTGTTGAGGTTGAGGGCACTGAAGCTTTCTTT. Its protein product is CSVVEVEGTEAFF.

V usage is TRBV14 and J usage is TRBJ1-5, with a possible D match to TRBD1 (5 bases). This CDR3 comprises 14 residues. CDR1 and CDR2 from the germline V gene are SGHDN and FVKESK. V was shortened by 1 base and J by 6 bases, with 10 bases between the two germline ends. This CDR3 is CASSQGGGTQPQHF. The CDR3 DNA reads as TGTGCCAGCAGCCAAGGGGGGGGGACTCAGCCCCAGCATTTT.

The V call is TRBV29-1, the J call TRBJ1-2, with D possibly matching TRBD1 (5 bases). Per the germline V gene, CDR1 is SQVTM and CDR2 is ANQGSEA. Trimming removed 4 bases from V and 8 bases from J, with 17 bases in between. The CDR3 loop spans 13 amino acids. The chain's CDR3 is CSVVGPREAGYTF. For the CDR3, the DNA is TGCAGCGTTGTGGGGCCACGGGAGGCCGGCTACACCTTC.

The chain combines TRBV28 with TRBJ1-3; the match to TRBD1 covers 11 bases. Germline lookup yields CDR1 MDHEN and CDR2 SYDVKM. The CDR3 runs to 15 residues. V shed 5 bases and J 2 bases; nucleotides not matched to a gene: 2. The chain's CDR3 is CASSPDRGPGNTIYF. For the CDR3, the DNA is TGTGCCAGCAGTCCGGACAGGGGGCCTGGAAACACCATATATTTT.

The chain combines TRBV6-1 with TRBJ2-3; TRBD2 matches 13 bases. V lost 2 bases to trimming and J lost 4 bases; unmatched junction nucleotides: 6. The CDR3 is 17 amino acids. Germline V gene lookup returns CDR1 MNHNS and CDR2 SASEGT. The CDR3 is CASSESGLAGIADTQYF. The CDR3 DNA is TGTGCCAGCAGTGAATCGGGACTAGCGGGAATAGCAGATACGCAGTATTTT.

The table lists this clone with a few counts. The CDR3 here is CASSLEASGPYEQYF. In nucleotides, the CDR3 is TGCGCCAGCAGCTTGGAGGCTAGCGGCCCCTACGAGCAGTACTTC. The rearrangement joins TRBV5-1 to TRBJ2-7; TRBD2 matches at 7 bases. Germline CDR1 and CDR2: SGHRS and YFSETQ. The CDR3 runs to 15 residues. Trimming cost V 0 bases and J 2 bases; bases outside gene matches: 5.

The chain couples TRBV27 to TRBJ2-7; possible D gene TRBD2, 5 bases. Germline V gives CDR1 MNHEY, CDR2 SMNVEV (reference sequence). V lost 3 bases, J lost 6 bases, and 12 bases lay in between. CDR3 length: 13 amino acids. As DNA, the CDR3 is TGTGCCAGCAGTTTTGGACTGCTAAGCGAGCAGTACTTC. This gives the protein CASSFGLLSEQYF.

This clone has a single count. This rearrangement joins TRBV10-3 to TRBJ1-2, with D tentatively TRBD1 (5 bases). This CDR3 comprises 13 residues. The germline V and J ends were trimmed by 11 bases and 6 bases, with 19 bases remaining between them. The germline V gene encodes CDR1 ENHRY and CDR2 SYGVKD. The CDR3 nucleotides are TGTGCCTCCCAAGACAGTCCCCTAGATGGCTACACCTTC. It yields the protein CASQDSPLDGYTF.

The chain uses TRBV5-1 and TRBJ1-2; D is possibly TRBD1 (5 bases). Trimming removed 4 bases at V and 3 bases at J, with 7 bases between. The germline gives CDR1 SGHRS, CDR2 YFSETQ. The CDR3 spans 12 residues. The CDR3 loop reads CASSTGDYGYTF. The CDR3 nucleotides are TGCGCCAGCAGCACGGGGGACTATGGCTACACCTTC.

V is TRBV27 and J is TRBJ2-7, with unresolved D. The CDR3 has 13 amino acids. Germline assignment: CDR1 MNHEY and CDR2 SMNVEV (reference sequence). V lost 1 base and J lost 0, with 4 bases in between. Here the CDR3 DNA reads TGTGCCAGCAGTTTATACGGCTCCTACGAGCAGTACTTC. Amino acids: CASSLYGSYEQYF.

The rearrangement links TRBV6-5 to TRBJ2-1; TRBD1 matches 7 bases. The CDR3 is made up of 14 amino acids. Germline assignment: CDR1 MNHEY and CDR2 SVGAGI. V trimming: 5 bases; J trimming: 6 bases; junction bases outside the gene matches: 7. DNA for the CDR3: TGTGCCAGCAGTCGGGACAGTATCTCCAATGAGCAGTTCTTC. The encoded protein is CASSRDSISNEQFF.

The genes are TRBV25-1 and TRBJ1-6, with D possibly TRBD1 on 6 matching bases. Deletions cut 7 bases from V and 5 bases from J, with 9 bases between. The germline CDR1 and CDR2 sequences are MGHDK and SYGVNS. The CDR3 is 13 amino acids. The CDR3 loop is CASKGVDNSPLHF. In nucleotides, the CDR3 is TGTGCCAGCAAGGGGGTAGATAATTCACCCCTCCACTTT. The full variable domain, rest sourced from reference TRBV25-1 and TRBJ1-6, is EADIYQTPRYLVIGTGKKITLECSQTMGHDKMYWYQQDPGMELHLIHYSYGVNSTEKGDLSSESTVSRIRTEHFPLTLESARPSHTSQYLCASKGVDNSPLHFGNGTRLTVT.

This chain links TRBV28 with TRBJ1-5; TRBD1 is a possible D gene (5 bases). Trimming took 2 bases from V and 5 from J, leaving 10 bases between them. This CDR3 has 14 residues. Germline loops: CDR1 MDHEN, CDR2 SYDVKM. The CDR3 is CASSLGAVDQPQHF. The CDR3 DNA reads as TGTGCCAGCAGTTTAGGGGCGGTAGATCAGCCCCAGCATTTT.

The genes are TRBV5-1 and TRBJ1-5, with D perhaps TRBD1 (5 bases). This CDR3 has 14 amino acids. V shed 0 bases and J shed 5 bases, with 9 bases lying between them. CDR1 is SGHRS and CDR2 is YFSETQ in the germline V gene. The CDR3 is CASSLESGDQPQHF. The CDR3 DNA reads as TGCGCCAGCAGCTTGGAATCGGGGGATCAGCCCCAGCATTTT. Full variable domain (outside the CDR3, taken from reference TRBV5-1 and TRBJ1-5): KAGVTQTPRYLIKTRGQQVTLSCSPISGHRSVSWYQQTPGQGLQFLFEYFSETQRNKGNFPGRFSGRQFSNSRSEMNVSTLELGDSALYLCASSLESGDQPQHFGDGTRLSIL.

The chain combines TRBV19 with TRBJ1-2; D is unresolved. The CDR3 loop spans 11 amino acids. Germline V CDR1 and CDR2: LNHDA, SQIVND (reference sequence). Trimming left V 3 bases short and J 8 bases short, with 7 bases between. CDR3 nucleotides: TGTGCCAGTAGTATGGAGCGCGGCTACACCTTC. Its protein product is CASSMERGYTF.

This rearrangement joins TRBV27 to TRBJ2-1; 11 bases are a match to TRBD1. J lost 5 bases, V lost 0 bases, and 3 bases had no gene match. The CDR3 consists of 16 residues. Looked up from germline, CDR1 is MNHEY and CDR2 is SMNVEV (reference sequence). The CDR3 here is CASSLSWTGGHNEQFF. The CDR3 DNA is TGTGCCAGCAGTTTATCCTGGACAGGGGGCCACAATGAGCAGTTCTTC.

The chain joins TRBV6-5 to TRBJ2-1, with 8 nucleotides matching TRBD2. Germline CDR1 reads MNHEY; CDR2 reads SVGAGI. This CDR3 is 14 amino acids long. The V and J ends lost 5 bases and 9 bases, in that order; junction bases with no gene match: 9. CDR3 region: CASSGTGTRVEQFF. CDR3 in DNA: TGTGCCAGCAGTGGTACCGGGACTAGGGTTGAGCAGTTCTTC.

V and J are TRBV28 and TRBJ2-3; 16 nucleotides match TRBD2. This CDR3 contains 23 residues. The germline V gene has CDR1 MDHEN and CDR2 SYDVKM. Germline trimming cut 1 base from V and 9 bases from J; bases unmatched to any gene: 25. The CDR3 DNA sequence: TGTGCCAGCAGTTTATCCCCTCCTCCACCGGGACTAGCGGGAGGGCCAAGTCGATGGACGCAGTATTTT. Amino acids: CASSLSPPPPGLAGGPSRWTQYF.

V gene TRBV18 combines with J gene TRBJ1-1; D remains ambiguous. CDR3 length equals 14 residues. The germline V and J ends were trimmed by 3 bases and 7 bases, with 15 bases remaining between them. Germline loops: CDR1 KGHSH, CDR2 LQKENI. CDR3 in DNA: TGTGCCAGCTCACCGACTGGGAATGAGGGTGAAGCTTTCTTT. Its protein product is CASSPTGNEGEAFF.